This TCR beta chain was found in a study of blood T cells in healthy people across ages. CDR1 is MNHNY, CDR2 SVGAGI, per germline (reference sequence). The CDR3 has 14 residues. Trimming took off 4 bases at V and 3 bases at J, with 12 bases between the two ends. Isolation per sample recovered at least 7 million PBMCs. Primers used in a second PCR of roughly 6 to 11 cycles were a sample-barcoded 5' primer and a J-beta primer mix. Unique molecular identifiers of 12 random nucleotides labeled each cDNA. TCRdb re-called the 5' RACE reads through MiXCR, storing one row per CDR3 protein. The data hold about 1.5 million distinct CDR3 sequences, with around 39% observed a single time. This clonotype was found a few times.

The chain links TRBV6-6 to TRBJ1-1, with no clear D. The sample consisted of blood. This clonotype originated in a young woman in good health. The CDR3 DNA follows: TGTGCCAGCAGTTGGGTAGGAGGAGACACTGAAGCTTTCTTT. Its protein is CASSWVGGDTEAFF.